Only a few counts were recorded for the clone carrying this T cell receptor (beta chain). What it recognizes is unknown. The source of the sample is a study of T cells after yellow fever vaccination. General study results and limits: Contamination of FACS-sorted repertoires by abundant clonotypes from the bulk population could occur.

Germline CDR1 is LGHNA and CDR2 is YSLEER. Trimming stripped 1 base from V and 5 bases from J, with 11 bases between. The CDR3 is 14 amino acids. By 5'RACE template switching, TCR cDNA was produced, with a universal primer site and UMIs added in the process. TCRdb analysed the 5' RACE reads with MiXCR anew, one entry per CDR3 protein. The table has 340,000 or so distinct CDR3 sequences, around 12% seen once. The input for sequencing was CD4+ T cells sorted from PBMCs, taken 15 days after the yellow fever booster vaccination. The sequence came from a man between 18 and 35 years old who received the YFV17D yellow fever vaccine. The J gene is TRBJ2-5, the V gene TRBV4-3; perhaps TRBD1 as D (6 bases). The CDR3 DNA is TGCGCCAGCAGCCAAGTTACAGGGCGGGAGACCCAGTACTTC. Its protein product is CASSQVTGRETQYF.